This T cell receptor beta chain comes out of a study of response to subunit inactivated influenza vaccine. Broader study findings: Every seasonal influenza vaccination brings in few new T cells, the authors suggested.

TCRdb re-derived calls from the RT-PCR reads in MiXCR, one entry per CDR3 protein. The sample holds about 570,000 distinct CDR3 sequences, roughly 12% seen once. Deletions cut 0 bases from V and 13 bases from J, with 13 bases between. The CDR3 contains 12 residues. Germline V gives CDR1 GTSNPN, CDR2 SVGIG (reference sequence). This clonotype was found many times. Its antigen is unidentified. This same sample was also taken into another study, of T cells expressing NK-cell markers. That report adds: TCR beta cDNA was made by 5'RACE template switching with UMIs. Of the CD8+ T cell pool in about six donors, roughly 1.0-7.0% was accounted for by dominant NKG2C+ clonotypes. Expanded NKG2C+ T cell clones were not confirmed as HCMV-specific.

The chain recombines TRBV30 with TRBJ2-1; D is perhaps TRBD2 (6 bases). The TCR originated in a man between 45 and 60 years old who received an inactivated influenza vaccine. The input for sequencing was PBMCs from blood, taken on the day of vaccination. CDR3 DNA sequence: TGTGCCTGGAGTGTGGAGGGCGGACAACAGTTCTTC. Protein: CAWSVEGGQQFF.